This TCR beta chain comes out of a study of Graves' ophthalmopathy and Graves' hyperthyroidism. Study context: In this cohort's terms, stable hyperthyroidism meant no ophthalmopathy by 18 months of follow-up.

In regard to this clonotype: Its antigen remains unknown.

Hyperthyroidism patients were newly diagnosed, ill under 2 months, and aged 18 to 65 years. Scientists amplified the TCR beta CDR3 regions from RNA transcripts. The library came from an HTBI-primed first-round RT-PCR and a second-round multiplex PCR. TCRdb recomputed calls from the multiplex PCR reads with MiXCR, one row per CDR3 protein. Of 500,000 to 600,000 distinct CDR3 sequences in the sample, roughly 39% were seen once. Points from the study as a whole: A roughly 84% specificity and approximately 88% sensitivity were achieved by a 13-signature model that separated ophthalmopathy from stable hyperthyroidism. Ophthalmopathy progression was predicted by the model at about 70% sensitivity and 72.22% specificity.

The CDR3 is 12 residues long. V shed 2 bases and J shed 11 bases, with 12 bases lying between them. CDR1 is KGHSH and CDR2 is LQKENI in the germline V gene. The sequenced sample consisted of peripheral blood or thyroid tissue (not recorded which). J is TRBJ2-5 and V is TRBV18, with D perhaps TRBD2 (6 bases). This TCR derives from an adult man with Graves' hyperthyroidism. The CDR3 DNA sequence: TGTGCCAGCTCACCAAGGGAGGAAGAGCAGTACTTC. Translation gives CASSPREEEQYF.